One sample yielded the 13 T cell receptor beta chains listed below, sequenced in a study of cytomegalovirus exposure and HLA in healthy donors. Primers: 60 Vbeta forward and 13 Jbeta reverse. Sequencing was performed with immunoSEQ multiplex PCR; in TCRdb, only in-frame clones are kept and a portion is missing. The data contain some 150,000 clones, 87% of them singletons. Sequenced material: PBMCs. The receptors were sampled from a woman in her thirties in good health and CMV-seronegative.

The chain is built from TRBV9 and TRBJ2-2; 7 bases are shared with TRBD1. CDR3 size: 15 residues. The germline V gene encodes CDR1 SGDLS and CDR2 YYNGEE. The V segment lost 0 bases and the J segment 5 bases; nucleotides outside the gene matches: 4. CDR3 residues: CASSVGTGVTGELFF. DNA of the CDR3: TGTGCCAGCAGCGTAGGCACAGGGGTAACCGGGGAGCTGTTTTTT.

This sequence joins TRBV29-1 and TRBJ2-5; 9 nucleotides line up with TRBD2. The CDR3 consists of 14 residues. After removal of 4 bases from V and 5 bases from J, the junction contained 8 bases not matched to a gene. Germline lookup yields CDR1 SQVTM and CDR2 ANQGSEA. The CDR3 loop is CSVVGGRAWETQYF. CDR3 nucleotide sequence: TGCAGCGTTGTGGGCGGGAGGGCCTGGGAGACCCAGTACTTC.

This rearrangement joins TRBV7-2 to TRBJ2-7; D may be TRBD1 (6 bases). The CDR3 runs 16 residues. Germline V gives CDR1 SGHTA, CDR2 FQGNSA. Trimming stripped 5 bases from V and 0 bases from J, with 17 bases between. The chain's CDR3 is CASSIQGQRSSYEQYF. The CDR3 DNA follows: TGTGCCAGCAGCATACAGGGACAAAGGAGCTCCTACGAGCAGTACTTC.

This chain uses TRBV18 with TRBJ1-1, with D maybe TRBD1 (5 bases). The CDR3 spans 12 residues. V dropped 3 bases and J dropped 7 bases, with 9 bases sitting between them. Germline CDR1 is KGHSH and CDR2 is LQKENI. CDR3 sequence (DNA): TGTGCCAGCTCACCCCTTAGGGGTGAAGCTTTCTTT. This codes for CASSPLRGEAFF. Full variable domain (outside the CDR3, taken from reference TRBV18 and TRBJ1-1): NAGVMQNPRHLVRRRGQEARLRCSPMKGHSHVYWYRQLPEEGLKFMVYLQKENIIDESGMPKERFSAEFPKEGPSILRIQQVVRGDSAAYFCASSPLRGEAFFGQGTRLTVV.

The chain joins TRBV4-1 to TRBJ1-5; 8 bases agree with TRBD1. J lost 9 bases, V lost 1 base, and 14 bases had no gene match. The CDR3 covers 17 residues. Per germline, CDR1 MGHRA and CDR2 YSYEKL. The CDR3 DNA follows: TGCGCCAGCAGCCAAGGCAGGGGGCAAGGGCCCCAGAGGCCCCAGCATTTT. Translated, it gives CASSQGRGQGPQRPQHF.

The J gene is TRBJ2-1, the V gene TRBV11-2, with TRBD2 matching 8 bases. Germline V gives CDR1 SGHAT, CDR2 FQNNGV. CDR3 size: 17 residues. The junction had 6 bases not matched to a gene; V was cut back by 0 bases and J by 2 bases. The DNA of the CDR3 is TGTGCCAGCAGCTTAGATGGGTCGGGGGGGGCCTACAATGAGCAGTTCTTC. It yields the protein CASSLDGSGGAYNEQFF. Using reference TRBV11-2 and TRBJ2-1 for the parts outside the CDR3, the full variable domain is EAGVAQSPRYKIIEKRQSVAFWCNPISGHATLYWYQQILGQGPKLLIQFQNNGVVDDSQLPKDRFSAERLKGVDSTLKIQPAKLEDSAVYLCASSLDGSGGAYNEQFFGPGTRLTVL.

The V and J genes are TRBV6-6 and TRBJ1-5; no firm D call. The germline V gene has CDR1 MNHNY and CDR2 SVGAGI (reference sequence). The V and J ends lost 3 bases and 1 base respectively, with 10 bases between them. This CDR3 is 15 amino acids long. In DNA, the CDR3 is TGTGCCAGCAGTTATGGATGGGCCAGCAATCAGCCCCAGCATTTT. Residues: CASSYGWASNQPQHF.

The V call is TRBV2, the J call TRBJ2-3; 8 bases agree with TRBD2. In germline, CDR1 is SNHLY, CDR2 FYNNEI. The CDR3 loop spans 15 amino acids. Trimming cost V 3 bases and J 2 bases; bases outside gene matches: 4. The CDR3 reads CASSDGGGYTDTQYF. The CDR3 DNA reads as TGTGCCAGCAGTGACGGCGGGGGGTACACAGATACGCAGTATTTT. The full variable domain, its missing parts supplied by reference TRBV2 and TRBJ2-3, is EPEVTQTPSHQVTQMGQEVILRCVPISNHLYFYWYRQILGQKVEFLVSFYNNEISEKSEIFDDQFSVERPDGSNFTLKIRSTKLEDSAMYFCASSDGGGYTDTQYFGPGTRLTVL.

There are a few counts of this clone. The chain carries TRBV30 and TRBJ1-3; unclear D gene. Germline V gene data show CDR1 as GTSNPN and CDR2 as SVGIG (reference sequence). V lost 0 bases, J lost 4 bases, and 10 bases lay in between. The CDR3 loop spans 14 amino acids. In nucleotides, the CDR3 is TGTGCCTGGAGTGTAGTGGGCAGGGGAAACACCATATATTTT. The encoded protein is CAWSVVGRGNTIYF.

This chain joins TRBV27 and TRBJ2-7; D is unclear. This CDR3 is built from 14 residues. CDR1 and CDR2 (germline): MNHEY, SMNVEV (reference sequence). V was cut by 7 bases and J by 2 bases, with 15 bases left in between. CDR3 sequence reads: CASKWSAMTYEQYF. The DNA of the CDR3 is TGTGCCAGCAAGTGGAGCGCGATGACCTACGAGCAGTACTTC.

The chain combines TRBV19 with TRBJ2-1; no firm D call. Between the trimmed V and J ends, which lost 5 bases and 3 bases, there was a span of 11 bases. This CDR3 has 14 residues. CDR1 and CDR2 from the germline V gene are LNHDA and SQIVND (reference sequence). In DNA form, the CDR3 reads TGTGCCAGTAGTCTCTCCCTCGGCTACAATGAGCAGTTCTTC. Residues: CASSLSLGYNEQFF.

The chain uses TRBV6-6 and TRBJ1-4, with TRBD1 as a possible D gene (5 bases). The CDR3 covers 14 residues. Between the trimmed V and J ends, which lost 6 bases and 1 base, there was a span of 9 bases. Germline V lookup: CDR1 MNHNY, CDR2 SVGAGI (reference sequence). In DNA, the CDR3 is TGTGCCAGCAGGAGCGGGGGAACTAATGAAAAACTGTTTTTT. Encoded protein: CASRSGGTNEKLFF.

The chain has TRBV7-6 and TRBJ1-4; 8 positions agree with TRBD1. Trimming removed 5 bases from V and 8 bases from J; junction bases left unmatched: 7. CDR1 and CDR2 (germline): SGHVS, FNYEAQ. The CDR3 has 14 amino acids. DNA of the CDR3: TGTGCCAGCAGCCTCGGACAGGGTCGGGAAAAACTGTTTTTT. This gives the protein CASSLGQGREKLFF.